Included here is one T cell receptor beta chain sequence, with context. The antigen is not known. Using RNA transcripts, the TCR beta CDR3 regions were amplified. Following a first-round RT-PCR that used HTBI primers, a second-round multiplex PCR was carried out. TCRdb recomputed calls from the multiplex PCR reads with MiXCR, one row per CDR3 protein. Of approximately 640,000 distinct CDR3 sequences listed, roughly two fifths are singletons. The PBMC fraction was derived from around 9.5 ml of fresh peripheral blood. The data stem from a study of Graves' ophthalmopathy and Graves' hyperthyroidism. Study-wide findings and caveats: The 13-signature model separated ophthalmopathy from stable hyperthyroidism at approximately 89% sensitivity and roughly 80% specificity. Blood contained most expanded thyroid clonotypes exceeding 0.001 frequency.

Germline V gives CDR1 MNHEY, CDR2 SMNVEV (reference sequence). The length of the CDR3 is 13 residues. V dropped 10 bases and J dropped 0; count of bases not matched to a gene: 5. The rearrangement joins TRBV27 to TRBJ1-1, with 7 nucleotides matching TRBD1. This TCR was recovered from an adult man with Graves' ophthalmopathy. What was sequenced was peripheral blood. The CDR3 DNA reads TGTGCCACCCAGGGGGGTCTGAACACTGAAGCTTTCTTT. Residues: CATQGGLNTEAFF.